Shown below are 11 T cell receptor beta chains from a single sample sequenced in a study of blood T cell repertoires in COVID-19. Repertoires were generated with immunoSEQ multiplex PCR, while TCRdb's copy carries only in-frame clones and drops some. In the table there are approximately 180,000 clones, 75% to 85% of which are singletons. What was sequenced was PBMCs or T cells enriched from blood (not recorded which). The receptors originated from a woman between 45 and 65 years old with acute COVID-19.

V gene TRBV6-2 or TRBV6-3 combines with J gene TRBJ2-7; maybe TRBD2 (7 bases). V lost 6 bases, J lost 4 bases, and 16 bases lay in between. Germline CDR1 MNHEY, CDR2 SVGEGT. This CDR3 has 14 residues. CDR3 sequence (DNA): TGTGCCAGCAGCCCGGGAAGGGGGGGATACGAGCAGTACGTC. Translating it yields CASSPGRGGYEQYV.

The chain is built from TRBV5-6 and TRBJ2-3; a possible D gene is TRBD1 (6 bases). This CDR3 is built from 14 residues. The germline CDR1 and CDR2 sequences are SGHDT and YYEEEE. The V gene lost 2 bases and the J gene lost 6 bases, with 13 bases spanning the gap. The CDR3 DNA reads TGTGCCAGCAGCTTTTGGCAGGGGCCCGATACGCAGTATTTT. It translates to CASSFWQGPDTQYF. Together with reference TRBV5-6 and TRBJ2-3, the CDR3 gives the full variable domain: DAGVTQSPTHLIKTRGQQVTLRCSPKSGHDTVSWYQQALGQGPQFIFQYYEEEERQRGNFPDRFSGHQFPNYSSELNVNALLLGDSALYLCASSFWQGPDTQYFGPGTRLTVL.

The chain employs TRBV7-8 and TRBJ2-2; 9 nucleotides align to TRBD2. CDR3 length equals 17 residues. In germline, CDR1 is SGHVS, CDR2 FQNEAQ. V shed 2 bases, J shed 1 base, and the junction held 5 bases outside the gene matches. CDR3 nucleotide sequence: TGTGCCAGCAGCTTAATTTCACTAGCGGGGAACACCGGGGAGCTGTTTTTT. Amino acid sequence: CASSLISLAGNTGELFF.

This clone was observed once. CDR3 sequence reads: CATSGQLNTEAFF. The CDR3 DNA follows: TGTGCCACCAGTGGACAGTTGAACACTGAAGCTTTCTTT. The gene calls are TRBV24-1 and TRBJ1-1; maybe TRBD1 (5 bases). Trimming took 5 bases from V and 0 from J, leaving 6 bases between them. Germline lookup yields CDR1 KGHDR and CDR2 SFDVKD. This CDR3 has 13 amino acids.

The genes are TRBV3-1 (or the pseudogene TRBV3-2) and TRBJ2-3; TRBD2 is a possible D gene (6 bases). The CDR3 consists of 15 residues. The germline V and J ends were trimmed by 2 bases and 3 bases, with 12 bases remaining between them. The germline V gene encodes CDR1 LGHDT and CDR2 YNNKEL (reference sequence). The CDR3 region has the DNA TGTGCCAGCAGCCAAACGGGGGACGGTACAGATACGCAGTATTTT. Translating gives CASSQTGDGTDTQYF.

J is TRBJ1-4 and V is TRBV18; D is unresolved. V lost 2 bases to trimming and J lost 3 bases, with 10 bases between them. Germline loops: CDR1 KGHSH, CDR2 LQKENI. The CDR3 runs to 15 residues. The CDR3 reads CASSPGFSSNEKLFF. CDR3 in DNA: TGTGCCAGCTCACCAGGATTTAGCTCTAATGAAAAACTGTTTTTT.

J is TRBJ2-1 and V is TRBV19, with 16 positions matching TRBD2. Germline CDR1 is LNHDA and CDR2 is SQIVND (reference sequence). The CDR3 runs 16 residues. J gave up 10 bases and V 3 bases, and 6 bases lay outside the gene matches. The CDR3 sequence: CASSMAGTSGGEEQFF. The CDR3 nucleotides read TGTGCCAGTAGTATGGCCGGGACTAGCGGGGGGGAAGAGCAGTTCTTC.

This chain uses TRBV18 with TRBJ1-3, with 7 bases aligning to TRBD1. CDR3 size: 17 residues. CDR1 and CDR2 from the germline V gene are KGHSH and LQKENI. V lost 0 bases, J lost 4 bases, and 9 bases stayed unmatched. This CDR3 reads CASSPPALTGAGNTIYF. Written as DNA, the CDR3 is TGTGCCAGCTCACCACCGGCCCTAACAGGGGCGGGAAACACCATATATTTT.

This clone was seen only a few times. The chain joins TRBV28 to TRBJ1-1; the D gene is possibly TRBD1 (6 bases). Germline values: CDR1 MDHEN, CDR2 SYDVKM. CDR3 length: 14 residues. Trimming took 8 bases from V and 5 from J, leaving 18 bases between them. This CDR3 reads CASRLPGTTTEAFF. Written as DNA, the CDR3 is TGTGCCAGCCGCCTCCCCGGGACAACTACTGAAGCTTTCTTT.

J is TRBJ1-5 and V is TRBV28; a possible D gene is TRBD1 (5 bases). This CDR3 is 13 amino acids long. Germline values: CDR1 MDHEN, CDR2 SYDVKM. Between the trimmed V and J ends, which lost 7 bases and 2 bases, there was a span of 9 bases. CDR3 sequence: CASTGGGNQPQHF. The CDR3 DNA sequence: TGTGCCAGCACCGGGGGGGGCAATCAGCCCCAGCATTTT.

The chain links TRBV7-9 to TRBJ1-4; 8 bases are shared with TRBD1. The CDR3 covers 14 residues. J lost 8 bases, V lost 5 bases, and 7 bases had no gene match. Germline V lookup: CDR1 SEHNR, CDR2 FQNEAQ (reference sequence). Written as DNA, the CDR3 is TGTGCCAGCAGCCGAGGACAGGGTGGCGAAAAACTGTTTTTT. Translation gives CASSRGQGGEKLFF.